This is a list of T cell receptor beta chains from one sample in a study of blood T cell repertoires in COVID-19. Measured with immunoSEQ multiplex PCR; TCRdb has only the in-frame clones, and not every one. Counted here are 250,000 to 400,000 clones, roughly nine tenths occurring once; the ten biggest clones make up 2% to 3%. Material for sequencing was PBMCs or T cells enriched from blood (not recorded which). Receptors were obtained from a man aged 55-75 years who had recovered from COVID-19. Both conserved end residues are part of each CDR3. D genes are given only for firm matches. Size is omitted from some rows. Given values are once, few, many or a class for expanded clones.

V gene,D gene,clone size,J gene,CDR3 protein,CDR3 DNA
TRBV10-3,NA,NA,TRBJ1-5,CAISESKFGGRESNQPQHF,TGTGCCATCAGTGAGTCGAAGTTTGGGGGCAGGGAAAGCAATCAGCCCCAGCATTTT
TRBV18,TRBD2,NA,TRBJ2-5,CASSRASGSLAETQYF,TGTGCCAGCTCAAGGGCAAGCGGGAGTCTGGCGGAGACCCAGTACTTC
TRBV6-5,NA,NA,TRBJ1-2,CATQGGFGYTF,TGTGCCACACAGGGCGGGTTTGGCTACACCTTC
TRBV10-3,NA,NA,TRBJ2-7,CAISDGPYEQYF,TGTGCCATCAGTGATGGCCCCTACGAGCAGTACTTC
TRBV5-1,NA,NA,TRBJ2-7,CASSLAGSTYEQYF,TGCGCCAGCAGCTTGGCAGGGTCGACCTACGAGCAGTACTTC
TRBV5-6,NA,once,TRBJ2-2,CASSGGLGFTGELFF,TGTGCCAGCAGCGGGGGACTTGGGTTTACCGGGGAGCTGTTTTTT
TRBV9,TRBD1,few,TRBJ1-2,CASSAGQGDYGYTF,TGTGCCAGCAGCGCGGGACAGGGAGACTATGGCTACACCTTC
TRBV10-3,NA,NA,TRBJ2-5,CAISEVREETQYF,TGTGCCATCAGTGAGGTCCGGGAAGAGACCCAGTACTTC
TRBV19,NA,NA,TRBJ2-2,CASSLPGLANTGELFF,TGTGCCAGTAGTTTGCCGGGACTGGCGAACACCGGGGAGCTGTTTTTT
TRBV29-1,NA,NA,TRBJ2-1,CSVSTGYNEQFF,TGCAGCGTTTCCACAGGTTACAATGAGCAGTTCTTC
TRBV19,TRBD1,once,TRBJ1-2,CASSIPGGNYGYTF,TGTGCCAGTAGTATTCCAGGGGGCAACTATGGCTACACCTTC
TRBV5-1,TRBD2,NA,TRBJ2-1,CASTSGRALGEQFF,TGCGCCAGCACTAGCGGGAGGGCCCTCGGTGAGCAGTTCTTC
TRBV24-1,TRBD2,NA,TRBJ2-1,CATSEHGGSYNEQFF,TGTGCCACCAGTGAGCACGGGGGGTCCTACAATGAGCAGTTCTTC
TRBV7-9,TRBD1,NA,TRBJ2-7,CASSMTGNEQYF,TGTGCCAGCAGCATGACAGGGAACGAGCAGTACTTC
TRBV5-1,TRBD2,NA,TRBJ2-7,CASSPGTAGGEQYF,TGCGCCAGCAGCCCAGGGACTGCGGGAGGCGAGCAGTACTTC
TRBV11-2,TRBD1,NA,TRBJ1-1,CASSFSGGQVLAFF,TGTGCCAGCAGCTTCTCCGGGGGACAGGTATTGGCTTTCTTT
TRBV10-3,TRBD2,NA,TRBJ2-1,CAIRLAGASYNEQFF,TGTGCCATCAGGCTAGCGGGAGCCTCCTACAATGAGCAGTTCTTC